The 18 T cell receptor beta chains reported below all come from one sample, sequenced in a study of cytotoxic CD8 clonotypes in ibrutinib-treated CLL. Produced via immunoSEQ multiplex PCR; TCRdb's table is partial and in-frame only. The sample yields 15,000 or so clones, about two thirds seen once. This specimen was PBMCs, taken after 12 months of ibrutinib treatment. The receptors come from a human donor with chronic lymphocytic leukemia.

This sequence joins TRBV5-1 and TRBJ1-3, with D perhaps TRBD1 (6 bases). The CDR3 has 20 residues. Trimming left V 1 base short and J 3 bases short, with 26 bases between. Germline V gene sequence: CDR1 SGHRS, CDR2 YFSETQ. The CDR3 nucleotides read TGCGCCAGCAGCTTGACCCAGATATCCAGACAGGAACCTGTTGGAAACACCATATATTTT. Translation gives CASSLTQISRQEPVGNTIYF.

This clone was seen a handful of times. In DNA, the CDR3 is TGTGCCAGCAGGATCGATCCGTCCTATGGCTACACCTTC. Protein sequence: CASRIDPSYGYTF. The V gene is TRBV6-5, the J gene TRBJ1-2, with D hard to call. The CDR3 has 13 residues. CDR1 MNHEY and CDR2 SVGAGI come from the germline V gene. The V end was cut by 6 bases, the J end by 4 bases, with 12 bases between.

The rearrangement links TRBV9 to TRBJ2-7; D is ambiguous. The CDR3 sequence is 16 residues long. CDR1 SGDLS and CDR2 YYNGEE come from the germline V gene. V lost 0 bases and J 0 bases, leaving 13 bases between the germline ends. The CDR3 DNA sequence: TGTGCCAGCAGCGTAGGAGCAGGACCCCCCTCCTACGAGCAGTACTTC. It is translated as CASSVGAGPPSYEQYF. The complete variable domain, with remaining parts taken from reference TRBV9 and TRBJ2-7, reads DSGVTQTPKHLITATGQRVTLRCSPRSGDLSVYWYQQSLDQGLQFLIQYYNGEERAKGNILERFSAQQFPDLHSELNLSSLELGDSALYFCASSVGAGPPSYEQYFGPGTRLTVT.

CDR3 nucleotides: TGTGCCAGCAGTGCGGGACAGGGCGATGAGCAGTTCTTC. It codes for CASSAGQGDEQFF. The chain has TRBV6-1 and TRBJ2-1; 9 bases fit TRBD1. The CDR3 loop spans 13 amino acids. Trimming cost V 4 bases and J 8 bases; bases outside gene matches: 3. Germline CDR1 reads MNHNS; CDR2 reads SASEGT.

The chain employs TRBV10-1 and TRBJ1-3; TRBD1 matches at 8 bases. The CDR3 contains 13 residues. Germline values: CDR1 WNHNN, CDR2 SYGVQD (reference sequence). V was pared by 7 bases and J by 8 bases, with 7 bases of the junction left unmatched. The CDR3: CASKNRGKDTIYF. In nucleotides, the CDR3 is TGCGCCAGCAAAAACAGGGGGAAAGACACCATATATTTT.

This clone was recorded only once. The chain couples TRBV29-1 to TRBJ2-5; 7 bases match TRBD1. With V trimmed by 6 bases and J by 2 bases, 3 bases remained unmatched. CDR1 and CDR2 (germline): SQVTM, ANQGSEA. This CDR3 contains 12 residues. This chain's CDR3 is CSVPGQQETQYF. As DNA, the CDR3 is TGCAGCGTACCGGGACAGCAAGAGACCCAGTACTTC.

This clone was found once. CDR3 bases: TGCGCCAGCAGACGGGGAGGGGGAGCGCCCGGAGATACGCAGTATTTT. This gives the protein CASRRGGGAPGDTQYF. The rearrangement uses TRBV5-1 and TRBJ2-3, with TRBD2 as a possible D gene (7 bases). Germline loops: CDR1 SGHRS, CDR2 YFSETQ. V was trimmed by 5 bases and J by 5 bases, leaving 21 bases between them. The CDR3 has 16 amino acids.

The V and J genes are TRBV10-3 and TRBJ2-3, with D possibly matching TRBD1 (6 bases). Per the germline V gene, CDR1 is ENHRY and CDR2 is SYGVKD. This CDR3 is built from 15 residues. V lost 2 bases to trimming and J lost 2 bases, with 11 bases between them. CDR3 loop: CAISEADSATDTQYF. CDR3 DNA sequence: TGTGCCATCAGTGAGGCGGACAGCGCCACAGATACGCAGTATTTT.

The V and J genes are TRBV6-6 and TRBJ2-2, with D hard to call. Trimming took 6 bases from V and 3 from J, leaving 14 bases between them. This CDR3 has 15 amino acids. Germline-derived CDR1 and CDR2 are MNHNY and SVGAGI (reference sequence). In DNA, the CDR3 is TGTGCCAGCAGACCCGGGTCAAGGTACACCGGGGAGCTGTTTTTT. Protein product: CASRPGSRYTGELFF.

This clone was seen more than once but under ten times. The CDR3 nucleotides are TGCGCCAGCAGCTTGACGGGACAGGGGGCGAATTACTATGGCTACACCTTC. Translated, it gives CASSLTGQGANYYGYTF. The chain uses TRBV5-1 and TRBJ1-2; 12 bases map to TRBD1. Germline V gene data show CDR1 as SGHRS and CDR2 as YFSETQ. This CDR3 has 17 amino acids. The V gene end was trimmed by 1 base and the J gene end by 3 bases; junction bases not matched to a gene: 7.

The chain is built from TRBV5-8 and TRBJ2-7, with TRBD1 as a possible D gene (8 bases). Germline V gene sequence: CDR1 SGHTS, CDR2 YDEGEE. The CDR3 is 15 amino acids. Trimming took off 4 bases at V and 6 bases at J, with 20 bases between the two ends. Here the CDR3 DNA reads TGTGCCAGCAGCCGACAGGGGAGGGCCGGTGGCGAGCAGTACTTC. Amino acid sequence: CASSRQGRAGGEQYF.

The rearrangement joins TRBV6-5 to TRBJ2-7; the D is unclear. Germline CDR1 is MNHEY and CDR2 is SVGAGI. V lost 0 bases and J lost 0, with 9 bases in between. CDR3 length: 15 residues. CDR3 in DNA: TGTGCCAGCAGTTACTCGGGCGGCCTCTCCTACGAGCAGTACTTC. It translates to CASSYSGGLSYEQYF.

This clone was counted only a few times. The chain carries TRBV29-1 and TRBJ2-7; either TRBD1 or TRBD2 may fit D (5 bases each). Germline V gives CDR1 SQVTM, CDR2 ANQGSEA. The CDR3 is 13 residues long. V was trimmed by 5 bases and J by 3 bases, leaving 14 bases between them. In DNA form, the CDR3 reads TGCAGCGTTTCTAACGGGGCCCTCTACGAGCAGTACTTC. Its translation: CSVSNGALYEQYF.

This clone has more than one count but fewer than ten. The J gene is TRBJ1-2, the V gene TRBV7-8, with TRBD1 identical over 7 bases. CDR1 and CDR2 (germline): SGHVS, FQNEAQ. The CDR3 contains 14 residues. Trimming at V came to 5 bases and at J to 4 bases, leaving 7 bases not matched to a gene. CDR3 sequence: CASSPRDSSYGYTF. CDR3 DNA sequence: TGTGCCAGCAGCCCACGGGACAGCAGCTATGGCTACACCTTC. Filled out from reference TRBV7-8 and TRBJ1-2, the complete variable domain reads GAGVSQSPRYKVAKRGQDVALRCDPISGHVSLFWYQQALGQGPEFLTYFQNEAQLDKSGLPSDRFFAERPEGSVSTLKIQRTQQEDSAVYLCASSPRDSSYGYTFGSGTRLTVV.

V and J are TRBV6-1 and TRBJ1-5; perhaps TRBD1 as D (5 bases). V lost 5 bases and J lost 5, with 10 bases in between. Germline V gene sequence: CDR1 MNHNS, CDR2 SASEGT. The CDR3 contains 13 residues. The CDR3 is CASSIDSYQPQHF. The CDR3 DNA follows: TGTGCCAGCAGTATCGACAGTTATCAGCCCCAGCATTTT.

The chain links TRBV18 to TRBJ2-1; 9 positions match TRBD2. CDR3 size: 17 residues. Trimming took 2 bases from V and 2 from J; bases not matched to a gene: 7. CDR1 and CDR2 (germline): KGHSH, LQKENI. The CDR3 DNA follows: TGTGCCAGCTCACCAGACGCGGGCGGGAGGGCCTACAATGAGCAGTTCTTC. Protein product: CASSPDAGGRAYNEQFF. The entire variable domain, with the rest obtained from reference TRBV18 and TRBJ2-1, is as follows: NAGVMQNPRHLVRRRGQEARLRCSPMKGHSHVYWYRQLPEEGLKFMVYLQKENIIDESGMPKERFSAEFPKEGPSILRIQQVVRGDSAAYFCASSPDAGGRAYNEQFFGPGTRLTVL.

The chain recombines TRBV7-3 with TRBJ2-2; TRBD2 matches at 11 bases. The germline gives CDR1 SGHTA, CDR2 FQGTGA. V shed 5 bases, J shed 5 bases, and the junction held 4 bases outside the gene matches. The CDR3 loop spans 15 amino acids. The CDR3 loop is CASSLAGGDTGELFF. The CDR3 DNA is TGTGCCAGCAGCCTAGCGGGAGGCGATACCGGGGAGCTGTTTTTT.

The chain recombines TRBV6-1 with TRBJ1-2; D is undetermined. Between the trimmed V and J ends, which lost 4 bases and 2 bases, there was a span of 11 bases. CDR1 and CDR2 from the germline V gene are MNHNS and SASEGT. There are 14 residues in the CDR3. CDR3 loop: CASSGRPGNYGYTF. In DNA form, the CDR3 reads TGTGCCAGCAGTGGCCGTCCGGGGAACTATGGCTACACCTTC.